This entry is about one T cell receptor (beta chain). The CDR3 consists of 15 residues. Germline CDR1 MNHEY, CDR2 SVGAGI. V lost 6 bases, J lost 7 bases, and 12 bases stayed unmatched. The data stem from a study of blood T cell repertoires in COVID-19. Study in general: There were acute and convalescent COVID-19 samples, and they came from the United States, Italy and Spain. The analysed material was cDNA or gDNA that came from T cells, B-cell-depleted T cells, or PBMCs.

Methods used by the authors: Nucleated cell counts were estimated from reference gene primer amplification. Only in-frame clones appear in the TCRdb table, and some are missing; sequencing was by immunoSEQ multiplex PCR. D and trimming come from the DNA, and the V and J calls and clone size come from that table. The top ten clones hold roughly 4.4% of a sample with around 74,000 clones, approximately 90% of them seen once. This sequence originates from a man between 50 and 59 years old with active COVID-19. The chain is built from TRBV6-5 and TRBJ1-2; TRBD1 matches 9 bases. The sample consisted of peripheral blood. DNA for the CDR3: TGTGCCAGCAGAGACTATTTGGACAGGGGAATTGGCTACACCTTC. Translation: CASRDYLDRGIGYTF.